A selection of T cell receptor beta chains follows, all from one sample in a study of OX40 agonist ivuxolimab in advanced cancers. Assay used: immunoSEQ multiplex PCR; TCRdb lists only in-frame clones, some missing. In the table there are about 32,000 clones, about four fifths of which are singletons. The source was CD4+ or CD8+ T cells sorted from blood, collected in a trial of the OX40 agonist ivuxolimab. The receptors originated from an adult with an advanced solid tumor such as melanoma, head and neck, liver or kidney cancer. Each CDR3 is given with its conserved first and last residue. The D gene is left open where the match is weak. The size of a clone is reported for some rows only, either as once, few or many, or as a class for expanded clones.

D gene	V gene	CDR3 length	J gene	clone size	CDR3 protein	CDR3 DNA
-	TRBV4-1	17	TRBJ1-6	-	CASSHVQIRTRRSPLHF	TGCGCCAGCAGCCATGTACAGATACGGACAAGACGTTCACCCCTCCACTTT
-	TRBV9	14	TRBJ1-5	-	CASSDGQGNQPQHF	TGTGCCAGCAGCGACGGGCAGGGCAATCAGCCCCAGCATTTT
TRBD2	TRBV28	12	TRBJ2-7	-	CASSLAGYEQYF	TGTGCCAGCAGCCTAGCGGGATACGAGCAGTACTTC
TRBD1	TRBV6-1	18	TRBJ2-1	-	CASRASPPGTVLYNEQFF	TGTGCCAGCCGTGCTTCACCCCCCGGGACAGTCCTCTACAATGAGCAGTTCTTC
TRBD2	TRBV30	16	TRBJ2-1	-	CAWRDKPQRGDNEQFF	TGTGCCTGGAGGGACAAGCCCCAGCGGGGCGACAATGAGCAGTTCTTC
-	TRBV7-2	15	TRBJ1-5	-	CASSLVNAINQPQHF	TGTGCCAGCAGCTTAGTGAACGCGATCAATCAGCCCCAGCATTTT
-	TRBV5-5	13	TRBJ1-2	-	CASSLRGEGSYTF	TGTGCCAGCAGCTTGAGAGGGGAAGGGAGCTACACCTTC
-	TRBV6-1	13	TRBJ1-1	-	CASSFSLRTEAFF	TGTGCCAGCAGTTTTTCGCTCCGGACTGAAGCTTTCTTT
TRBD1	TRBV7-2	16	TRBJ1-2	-	CASSPRLGTGRYGYTF	TGTGCCAGCAGCCCACGGCTAGGGACAGGTCGATATGGCTACACCTTC
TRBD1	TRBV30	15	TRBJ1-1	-	CAWRERDRYSTEAFF	TGTGCCTGGAGGGAAAGGGACAGATATAGCACTGAAGCTTTCTTT
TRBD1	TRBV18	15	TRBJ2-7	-	CASSHGQGSSYEQYF	TGTGCCAGCTCCCACGGACAGGGGAGCTCCTACGAGCAGTACTTC
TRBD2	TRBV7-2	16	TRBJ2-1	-	CASSSGLAGGQGEQFF	TGTGCCAGCAGCTCCGGACTAGCGGGGGGCCAGGGTGAGCAGTTCTTC
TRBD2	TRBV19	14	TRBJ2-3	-	CASRSGRRTDTQYF	TGTGCCAGTAGGAGCGGGAGAAGGACAGATACGCAGTATTTT
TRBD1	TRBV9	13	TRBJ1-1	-	CASSAYDDRGAFF	TGTGCCAGCAGCGCGTATGACGACAGGGGTGCTTTCTTT
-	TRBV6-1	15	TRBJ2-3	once	CASSGQVAGTDTQYF	TGTGCCAGCAGCGGACAGGTAGCGGGCACAGATACGCAGTATTTT
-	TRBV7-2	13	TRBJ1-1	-	CASSLTTYTEAFF	TGTGCCAGCAGCTTAACAACCTACACTGAAGCTTTCTTT
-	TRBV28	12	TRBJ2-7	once	CASSLRGNEQYF	TGTGCCAGCAGTTTAAGAGGGAACGAGCAGTACTTC
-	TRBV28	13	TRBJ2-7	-	CASSRDWGREQYF	TGTGCCAGCAGTCGGGACTGGGGAAGGGAGCAGTACTTC
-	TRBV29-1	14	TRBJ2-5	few	CSILGVEGKETQYF	TGCAGCATACTAGGTGTGGAGGGGAAAGAGACCCAGTACTTC
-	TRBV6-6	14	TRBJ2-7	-	CASSSEMGTYEQYF	TGTGCCAGCAGTTCTGAGATGGGTACCTACGAGCAGTACTTC
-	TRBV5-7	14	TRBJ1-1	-	CASSGGLGDTEAFF	TGTGCCAGCTCGGGGGGCTTAGGGGACACTGAAGCTTTCTTT
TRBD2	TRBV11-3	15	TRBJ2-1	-	CASSLQSGAYNEQFF	TGTGCCAGCAGCTTACAGAGCGGGGCTTACAATGAGCAGTTCTTC
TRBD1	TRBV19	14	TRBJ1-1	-	CASMMTGGEAEAFF	TGTGCCAGCATGATGACAGGGGGAGAGGCTGAAGCTTTCTTT
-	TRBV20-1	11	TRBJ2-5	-	CSASRGREQYF	TGCAGTGCTAGCCGGGGACGTGAGCAGTACTTC
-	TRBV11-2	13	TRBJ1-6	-	CASSPNGRDPLHF	TGTGCCAGCAGCCCTAATGGACGAGATCCCCTCCACTTT
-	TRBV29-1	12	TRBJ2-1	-	CSVDVDSPKQFF	TGCAGCGTTGATGTGGACTCGCCGAAGCAGTTCTTC
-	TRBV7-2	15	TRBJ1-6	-	CASSLAPSPFSALHF	TGTGCCAGCAGCTTAGCCCCTAGCCCGTTTTCGGCCCTCCACTTT
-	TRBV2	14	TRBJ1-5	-	CASSPQASNQPQHF	TGTGCCAGCAGCCCGCAGGCTAGCAATCAGCCCCAGCATTTT
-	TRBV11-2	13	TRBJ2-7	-	CASSLGDSYEQYF	TGTGCCAGCAGCTTGGGAGATTCCTACGAGCAGTACTTC
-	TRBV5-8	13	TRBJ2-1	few	CASSLVQGVREFF	TGTGCCAGCAGCTTGGTGCAGGGCGTTAGGGAGTTCTTC
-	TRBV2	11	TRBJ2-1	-	CASSKEGEQFF	TGTGCCAGCAGTAAAGAAGGTGAGCAGTTCTTC
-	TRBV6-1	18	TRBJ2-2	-	CASSEVPIGGVDTGELFF	TGTGCCAGCAGTGAAGTACCGATAGGAGGCGTCGACACCGGGGAGCTGTTTTTT
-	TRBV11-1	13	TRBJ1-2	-	CASSPRDGNGYTF	TGTGCCAGCAGCCCCCGGGACGGAAATGGCTACACCTTC
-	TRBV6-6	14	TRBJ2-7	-	CASSYLAVSYEQYF	TGTGCCAGCAGTTACTTGGCGGTCTCCTACGAGCAGTACTTC
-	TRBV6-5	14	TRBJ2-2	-	CASSSPGGGGELFF	TGCGCCAGCAGTAGTCCGGGGGGCGGAGGGGAGCTGTTTTTT
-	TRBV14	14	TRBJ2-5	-	CASSQETWGETQYF	TGTGCCAGCAGCCAAGAAACGTGGGGGGAGACCCAGTACTTC
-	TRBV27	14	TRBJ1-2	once	CASRYGTANYGYTF	TGTGCCAGCAGATATGGGACCGCTAACTATGGCTACACCTTC
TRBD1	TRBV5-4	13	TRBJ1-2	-	CASSLQGAYGYTF	TGTGCCAGCAGCTTACAGGGGGCCTATGGCTACACCTTC
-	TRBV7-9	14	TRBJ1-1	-	CASSVDTTYTEAFF	TGTGCCAGCAGCGTGGACACAACTTACACTGAAGCTTTCTTT
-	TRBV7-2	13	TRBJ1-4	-	CASSPYRSEKLFF	TGTGCCAGCAGCCCGTATCGGAGCGAAAAACTGTTTTTT
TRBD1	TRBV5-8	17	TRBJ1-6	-	CASSPWTGSSYNSPLHF	TGTGCCAGCAGCCCCTGGACAGGGAGCTCCTATAATTCACCCCTCCACTTT